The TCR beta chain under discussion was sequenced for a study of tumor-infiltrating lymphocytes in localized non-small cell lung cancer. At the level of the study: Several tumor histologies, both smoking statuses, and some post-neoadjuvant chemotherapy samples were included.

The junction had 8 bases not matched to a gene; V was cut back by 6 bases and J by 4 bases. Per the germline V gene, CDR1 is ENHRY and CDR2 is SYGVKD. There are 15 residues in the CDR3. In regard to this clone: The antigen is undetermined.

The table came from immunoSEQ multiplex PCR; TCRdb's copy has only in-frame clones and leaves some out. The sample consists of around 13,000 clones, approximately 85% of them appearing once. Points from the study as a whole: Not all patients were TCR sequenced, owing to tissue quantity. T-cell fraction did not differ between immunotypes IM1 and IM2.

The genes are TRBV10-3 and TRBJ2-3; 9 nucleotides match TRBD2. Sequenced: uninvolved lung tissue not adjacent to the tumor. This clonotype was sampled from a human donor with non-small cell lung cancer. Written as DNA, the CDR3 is TGTGCCATCAGGGGGTCTAGCGGGACGCCAGATACGCAGTATTTT. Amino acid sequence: CAIRGSSGTPDTQYF.